Presented here are 4 T cell receptor beta chains from one specimen sequenced in a study of T cell responses to AZD1222 COVID-19 vaccine (dated by TCRdb to about 2021). The time point label here, explained by the study, means: baseline before first vaccination. Library preparation used the immunoSEQ multiplex PCR assay. In its TCRdb copy, this immuneACCESS table keeps in-frame sequences only and misses some clones. Where compared with another copy, unresolved V genes explain less than half of these, and the others have no known cause. The sample contains more than 90,000 clones, around 84% of them found a single time. The top ten clones comprise approximately 1.3% of the sample. Sequences were derived from peripheral blood, sampled on day 0 of AZD1222 vaccination. These receptors were taken from an adult in good health.

The chain combines TRBV30 with TRBJ1-1, with 8 bases aligning to TRBD1. The CDR3 runs 14 residues. The J segment lost 1 base and the V segment lost 8 bases, leaving 9 bases of the junction unmatched. Germline loops: CDR1 GTSNPN, CDR2 SVGIG (reference sequence). CDR3 sequence reads: CAGGGDRGNTEAFF. The CDR3, as DNA: TGTGCCGGGGGTGGTGACAGGGGGAACACTGAAGCTTTCTTT.

The chain couples TRBV9 to TRBJ1-6; D gene ambiguous. The CDR3 runs to 13 residues. Trimming stripped 2 bases from V and 10 bases from J, with 10 bases between. Per the germline V gene, CDR1 is SGDLS and CDR2 is YYNGEE. In DNA, the CDR3 is TGTGCCAGCAGCGTCGGGTTGCAATCACCCCTCCACTTT. Protein: CASSVGLQSPLHF.

The rearrangement joins TRBV24-1 to TRBJ2-3; tentatively, D is TRBD1 (6 bases). The CDR3 covers 13 residues. V shed 9 bases and J shed 0 bases, with 9 bases lying between them. The germline gives CDR1 KGHDR, CDR2 SFDVKD. The chain's CDR3 is CATGTYSTDTQYF. The CDR3, as DNA: TGTGCCACCGGGACATACAGCACAGATACGCAGTATTTT.

The chain combines TRBV7-8 with TRBJ2-5, with D maybe TRBD2 (5 bases). V was trimmed by 5 bases and J by 5 bases, leaving 12 bases between them. This CDR3 has 13 residues. Germline V CDR1 and CDR2: SGHVS, FQNEAQ. CDR3 nucleotides: TGTGCCAGCAGCCGGAGGCAATGGGAGACCCAGTACTTC. Its translation is CASSRRQWETQYF. The full variable domain, completed using reference TRBV7-8 and TRBJ2-5, is GAGVSQSPRYKVAKRGQDVALRCDPISGHVSLFWYQQALGQGPEFLTYFQNEAQLDKSGLPSDRFFAERPEGSVSTLKIQRTQQEDSAVYLCASSRRQWETQYFGPGTRLLVL.